These 11 T cell receptor beta chains share one sample of origin, sequenced in a study of blood T cell repertoires in COVID-19. The repertoire was sequenced with immunoSEQ multiplex PCR; TCRdb's copy has only in-frame clones and lacks some. Found here are 200,000 to 250,000 clones, roughly 88% of them singletons; the top ten hold roughly 1.5%. The specimen sequenced was peripheral blood. The receptors originated from a man aged 18 to 30 with active or convalescent COVID-19.

In this sample, this clone turned up once. The chain links TRBV9 to TRBJ2-7, with TRBD1 identical over 9 bases. The ends lost 5 bases at V and 5 bases at J; junction bases unmatched: 11. Germline values: CDR1 SGDLS, CDR2 YYNGEE. The CDR3 runs 15 residues. The CDR3 DNA is TGTGCCAGCAGTGGCGCTGGGACAGGGCTGGACGAGCAGTACTTC. Amino acids: CASSGAGTGLDEQYF.

V and J are TRBV6-6 and TRBJ1-5; D perhaps matches TRBD1 (6 bases). V lost 5 bases, J lost 3 bases, and 20 bases lay in between. CDR3 size: 17 residues. Germline CDR1 MNHNY, CDR2 SVGAGI (reference sequence). The chain's CDR3 is CASSPNRGGADNQPQHF. The CDR3, as DNA: TGTGCCAGCAGTCCAAACAGAGGGGGTGCCGACAATCAGCCCCAGCATTTT.

The chain uses TRBV5-1 and TRBJ2-3; the D gene is possibly TRBD2 (6 bases). V lost 0 bases and J lost 1, with 12 bases in between. Germline assignment: CDR1 SGHRS and CDR2 YFSETQ. This CDR3 spans 16 amino acids. CDR3 region: CASSLVGRDGTDTQYF. The CDR3 DNA sequence: TGCGCCAGCAGCTTGGTCGGGCGGGACGGCACAGATACGCAGTATTTT.

This clone was detected once. The V and J genes are TRBV18 and TRBJ2-2; 7 bases agree with TRBD2. V was pared by 5 bases and J by 1 base, with 4 bases of the junction left unmatched. Germline CDR1 and CDR2: KGHSH and LQKENI. The CDR3 covers 15 residues. The CDR3 here is CASSAGVGNTGELFF. CDR3 nucleotide sequence: TGTGCCAGCTCAGCGGGAGTGGGGAACACCGGGGAGCTGTTTTTT.

This clone was detected only a few times. The rearrangement joins TRBV3-1 (or the pseudogene TRBV3-2) to TRBJ1-5; D may be TRBD1 (5 bases). The CDR3 contains 13 residues. Germline V gives CDR1 LGHDT, CDR2 YNNKEL (reference sequence). Trimming cost V 4 bases and J 7 bases, with 11 bases left between them. DNA of the CDR3: TGTGCCAGCAGCCCCCCGGCAGGGCAGCCCCAGCATTTT. Translating gives CASSPPAGQPQHF.

The gene calls are TRBV19 and TRBJ1-1; D not certain. V was clipped by 3 bases and J by 4 bases, with 9 bases between them. This CDR3 contains 13 residues. Germline V gene sequence: CDR1 LNHDA, CDR2 SQIVND (reference sequence). The CDR3 reads CASSIEGSTEAFF. CDR3 in DNA: TGTGCCAGTAGTATCGAAGGGAGCACTGAAGCTTTCTTT.

J is TRBJ2-3 and V is TRBV5-5, with D possibly being TRBD2 (5 bases). CDR3 size: 14 residues. CDR1 is SGHKS and CDR2 is YYEKEE in the germline V gene (reference sequence). V was clipped by 2 bases and J by 0 bases, with 7 bases between them. This CDR3 is CASSFRGSTDTQYF. Written as DNA, the CDR3 is TGTGCCAGCAGCTTCCGCGGGAGCACAGATACGCAGTATTTT.

The chain is built from TRBV6-5 and TRBJ2-5; the D gene is possibly TRBD1 (6 bases). V lost 5 bases to trimming and J lost 5 bases, with 15 bases between them. CDR1 is MNHEY, CDR2 SVGAGI, per germline. The CDR3 is 14 residues long. CDR3 nucleotides: TGTGCCAGCAGTCGTATACAGGGCAGCGAGACCCAGTACTTC. Amino acids: CASSRIQGSETQYF.

The chain carries TRBV28 and TRBJ1-2; 10 positions match TRBD1. There are 14 residues in the CDR3. The ends lost 5 bases at V and 13 bases at J; junction bases unmatched: 13. Germline CDR1 reads MDHEN; CDR2 reads SYDVKM. The CDR3 protein is CASSTTGGGDPCTF. CDR3 coding DNA: TGTGCCAGCAGTACGACAGGGGGCGGGGATCCGTGCACCTTC.

Here the CDR3 reads CASSPTHVGDRGHQPQHF. The CDR3 DNA follows: TGTGCCAGTAGCCCAACCCACGTCGGGGACAGGGGGCATCAGCCCCAGCATTTT. This chain uses TRBV19 with TRBJ1-5; 12 bases line up with TRBD1. Germline V gives CDR1 LNHDA, CDR2 SQIVND (reference sequence). The CDR3 contains 18 residues. V lost 6 bases, J lost 5 bases, and 14 bases stayed unmatched.

The V and J genes are TRBV5-4 and TRBJ2-7; TRBD2 might be the D (5 bases). Between the trimmed V and J ends, which lost 3 bases and 3 bases, there was a span of 13 bases. The CDR3 sequence is 14 residues long. Germline CDR1 reads SGHNT; CDR2 reads YYREEE (reference sequence). The CDR3 DNA is TGTGCCAGCAGCTCCGGGGTGAGGGACTACGAGCAGTACTTC. Translating it yields CASSSGVRDYEQYF.